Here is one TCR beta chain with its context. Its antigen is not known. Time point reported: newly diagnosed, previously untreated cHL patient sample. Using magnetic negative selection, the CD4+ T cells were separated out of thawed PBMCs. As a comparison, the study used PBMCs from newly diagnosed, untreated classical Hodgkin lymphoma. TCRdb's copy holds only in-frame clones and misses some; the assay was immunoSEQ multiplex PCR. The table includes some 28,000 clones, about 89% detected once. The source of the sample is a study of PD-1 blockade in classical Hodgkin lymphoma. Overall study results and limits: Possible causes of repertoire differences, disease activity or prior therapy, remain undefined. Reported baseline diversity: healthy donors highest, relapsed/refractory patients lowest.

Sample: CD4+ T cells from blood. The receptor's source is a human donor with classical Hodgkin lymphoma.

The CDR3, as DNA: TGTGCCAGCAGTTTGGCAGGGACTAGCCCGTACTTC. It yields the protein CASSLAGTSPYF. The genes are TRBV28 and TRBJ2-7; 9 positions match TRBD2. CDR3 length equals 12 residues. Losses at the gene ends were 3 bases for V and 12 bases for J; bases not matched to a gene: 6. Germline V gene sequence: CDR1 MDHEN, CDR2 SYDVKM.